This T cell receptor beta chain was recorded in a study of T cells after somatic rescue of genetic block. The repertoire was sequenced with immunoSEQ multiplex PCR; TCRdb's copy has only in-frame clones and lacks some. Among 88,000 or so clones listed, 90% were seen once. V lost 4 bases to trimming and J lost 4 bases, with 9 bases between them. The CDR3 is made up of 13 amino acids. Germline values: CDR1 SGHDT, CDR2 YYEEEE. The sequenced sample consisted of peripheral blood mononuclear cells (PBMCs). This TCR derives from a woman in her late teens or twenties. The V gene is TRBV5-6, the J gene TRBJ2-1; D not resolved. The CDR3 loop reads CASSQGRYNEQFF. The CDR3 bases are TGTGCCAGCAGCCAAGGACGATACAATGAGCAGTTCTTC.